This is a list of T cell receptor beta chains from one sample in a study of CD8 T cells in ankylosing spondylitis. TCRdb passed the 5' RACE reads through MiXCR, listing each CDR3 protein once. The sample holds 150,000 to 200,000 distinct CDR3 sequences; roughly 13% are singletons and the top ten take roughly 9.6%. Sequenced material: blood, either unsorted or a sorted T cell fraction (not recorded which). Every receptor here comes from a female donor with ankylosing spondylitis or in good health (not recorded which). Each CDR3 is given without its conserved first and last residue.

length: 12; V: TRBV29-1; CDR3: SVEVARRQGTQY
length: 14; V: TRBV5-1; CDR3: ASREAGLAGRNEQF
length: 12; V: TRBV29-1; CDR3: SARAIWNTGELF
length: 12; V: TRBV7-3; CDR3: ASSLGGLADTQY
length: 9; V: TRBV29-1; CDR3: SVVLAYEQY
length: 12; V: TRBV12-3/TRBV12-4; CDR3: ASSLGGRGDEQF
length: 12; V: TRBV5-1; CDR3: ASSLTGGTGELF
length: 12; V: TRBV5-1; CDR3: ASSQGLATDTQY
length: 10; V: TRBV6-5; CDR3: ASSSFGNTIY
length: 13; V: TRBV6-2/TRBV6-3; CDR3: ASSYGTDFYNEQF
length: 15; V: TRBV10-3; CDR3: AISDRRTDTLSYEQY
length: 14; V: TRBV4-3; CDR3: ASSQEVRALNTEAF
length: 12; V: TRBV5-1; CDR3: ASSFTYSSYTQY
length: 15; V: TRBV27; CDR3: ASSLRVGAGNTDTQY
length: 12; V: TRBV20-1; CDR3: SAHSTGPDQPQH
length: 11; V: TRBV6-2/TRBV6-3; CDR3: ASSAGQGRPQH
length: 16; V: TRBV6-1; CDR3: ASSWETAGQGAFYEQY
length: 8; V: TRBV29-1; CDR3: SVMGHEQY
length: 12; V: TRBV6-2/TRBV6-3; CDR3: ASSSSARKETQY
length: 11; V: TRBV24-1; CDR3: ATSGQGGYGYT
length: 11; V: TRBV7-3; CDR3: ASSRLVGDTQY
length: 13; V: TRBV4-3; CDR3: ASSQGESNTGELF
length: 13; V: TRBV7-9; CDR3: ASSLTSGFTDTQY
length: 16; V: TRBV4-3; CDR3: ASSQIATSTVSYNEQF
length: 12; V: TRBV7-2; CDR3: ASSPTGQSYGYT
length: 10; V: TRBV7-8; CDR3: ASSLVAREQY
length: 11; V: TRBV30; CDR3: AWSHGALYGYT
length: 15; V: TRBV12-5; CDR3: ASRSGVGSGNTGELF
length: 12; V: TRBV5-1; CDR3: ASSLSQGDYEQY
length: 13; V: TRBV5-1; CDR3: ASSLSGNMNTEAF
length: 10; V: TRBV29-1; CDR3: SVRSSVYGYT
length: 11; V: TRBV7-2; CDR3: ASSLGQTNEQF
length: 13; V: TRBV5-1; CDR3: ASSGIRGTAYEQY
length: 12; V: TRBV29-1; CDR3: SVLYRDPNYGYT
length: 11; V: TRBV6-1; CDR3: ASSPGTVYGYT
length: 11; V: TRBV20-1; CDR3: SARLQGSYEQF
length: 14; V: TRBV9; CDR3: ASSVVGQTFQETQY
length: 19; V: TRBV5-6; CDR3: ASSPLLQLAKSGRNSYEQY
length: 13; V: TRBV5-4; CDR3: ASSPVLGPLDGYT
length: 13; V: TRBV12-3/TRBV12-4; CDR3: ASSLDTGRNYEQY
length: 10; V: TRBV20-1; CDR3: SPEREDGEQY
length: 10; V: TRBV29-1; CDR3: SVKGQPYEQY
length: 12; V: TRBV4-3; CDR3: ASSQVGLIGELF
length: 14; V: TRBV13; CDR3: ASSIRNLDSNKGYT
length: 12; V: TRBV4-1; CDR3: ASSQANGFYGYT